One T cell receptor (beta chain) is described in this entry. The sample originates from a study of blood T cell repertoires in COVID-19. Across the study: PBMCs, B-cell-depleted T cells, or T cells were the source of the cDNA or gDNA that made up the material.

Authors' processing steps: Estimates of nucleated cell counts were drawn from the amplification of reference gene primers. TCRdb keeps only in-frame clones here, not all; method: immunoSEQ multiplex PCR. V and J calls and clone size come straight from that table; D and trimming were deduced from the DNA. In the table there are 280,000 or so clones, around nine tenths of which are singletons. The CDR3 spans 15 residues. The germline V gene encodes CDR1 LNHDA and CDR2 SQIVND (reference sequence). Trimming removed 1 base at V and 4 bases at J, with 13 bases between. This study enrolled people aged 18 to 89 from about two dozen US geographic areas. Donors in Cohort 3 counted as recovered after two negative PCRs, clearance, or symptom resolution.

Sequences were obtained from PBMCs or T cells enriched from blood (not recorded which). This clonotype was obtained from a middle-aged woman who had recovered from COVID-19. The J gene is TRBJ1-1, the V gene TRBV19; D perhaps matches TRBD1 (5 bases). This CDR3 reads CASSIVRGGGTEAFF. DNA for the CDR3: TGTGCCAGTAGTATAGTTAGGGGCGGGGGCACTGAAGCTTTCTTT.